Described below is a single T cell receptor beta chain sequence and its context. What it recognizes is unknown. The PCR contained 60 Vbeta and 13 Jbeta primers. Method: immunoSEQ multiplex PCR; TCRdb's copy keeps in-frame clones and lacks some. The sample records approximately 170,000 clones, around 80% being singletons. These data come from a study of cytomegalovirus exposure and HLA in healthy donors. Study-wide findings and caveats: Of the V segments, some could not be distinguished, including TRBV6-2 and TRBV6-3, and were excluded. Further analysis was carried out later, and it showed several of the most significant clusters appearing linked to common viral pathogens. Some public TCRs appeared in many individuals, while most sequences were rare.

Donors had nominal health at sampling but likely had unrecorded immune exposures. Germline CDR1 LNHDA, CDR2 SQIVND (reference sequence). The V and J ends lost 7 bases and 5 bases, in that order; junction bases with no gene match: 7. This CDR3 has 13 residues. The specimen sequenced was PBMCs. The clonotype was recovered from a woman between 35 and 50 years old in good health and CMV-seronegative. The V and J genes are TRBV19 and TRBJ2-7; 8 nucleotides agree with TRBD1. The CDR3 loop reads CASTTDRGHEQYF. Here the CDR3 DNA reads TGTGCCAGTACGACCGACAGGGGACACGAGCAGTACTTC.